This T cell receptor (beta chain) was sequenced for a study of blood T cell repertoires in COVID-19. Overall study: From the United States, Italy and Spain came samples of acute and convalescent COVID-19. In each case, the material was cDNA or gDNA derived from T cells, B-cell-depleted T cells, or PBMCs.

CDR1 and CDR2 from the germline V gene are MDHEN and SYDVKM. The CDR3 extends over 15 amino acids. V lost 6 bases to trimming and J lost 4 bases, with 17 bases between them. In the study's own analysis: From reference gene primer amplification, estimates of nucleated cell counts were derived. The table came from immunoSEQ multiplex PCR; TCRdb's copy has only in-frame clones and leaves some out. Clone size and V and J calls were adopted from that table, with D and trimming inferred from the DNA. Here the sample spans a few hundred thousand clones, 75% to 90% being singletons. This clone was found once.

The TCR was taken from a young man with acute or convalescent COVID-19. This sequence joins TRBV28 and TRBJ2-3; the D gene is possibly TRBD2 (6 bases). The sequenced sample was peripheral blood. The CDR3 loop reads CASRLATLTADTQYF. In DNA, the CDR3 is TGTGCCAGCAGACTAGCTACACTAACAGCAGATACGCAGTATTTT.